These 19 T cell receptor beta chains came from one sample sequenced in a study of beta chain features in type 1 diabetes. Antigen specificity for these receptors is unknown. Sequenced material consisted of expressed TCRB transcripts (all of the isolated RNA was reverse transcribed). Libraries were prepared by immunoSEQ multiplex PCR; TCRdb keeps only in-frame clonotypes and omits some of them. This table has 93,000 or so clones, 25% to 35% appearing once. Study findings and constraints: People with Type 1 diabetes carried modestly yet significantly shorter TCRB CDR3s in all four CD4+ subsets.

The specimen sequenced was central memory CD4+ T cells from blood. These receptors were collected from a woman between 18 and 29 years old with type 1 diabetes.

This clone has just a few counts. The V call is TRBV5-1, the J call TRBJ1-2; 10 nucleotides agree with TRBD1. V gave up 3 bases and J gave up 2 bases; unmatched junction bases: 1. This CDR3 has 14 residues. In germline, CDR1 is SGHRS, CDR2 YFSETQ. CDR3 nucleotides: TGCGCCAGCAGCTCGGGACAGGGGAACTATGGCTACACCTTC. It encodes CASSSGQGNYGYTF.

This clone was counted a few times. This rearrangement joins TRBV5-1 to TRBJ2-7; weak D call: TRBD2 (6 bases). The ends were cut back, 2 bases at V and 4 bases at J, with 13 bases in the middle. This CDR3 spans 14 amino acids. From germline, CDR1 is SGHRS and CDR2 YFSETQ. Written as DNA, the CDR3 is TGCGCCAGCAGCTTCGGGACTGGAATTTACGAGCAGTACTTC. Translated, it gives CASSFGTGIYEQYF.

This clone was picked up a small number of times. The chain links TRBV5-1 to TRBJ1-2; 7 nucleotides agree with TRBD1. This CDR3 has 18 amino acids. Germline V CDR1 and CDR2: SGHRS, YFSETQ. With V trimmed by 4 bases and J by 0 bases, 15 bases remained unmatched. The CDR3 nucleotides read TGCGCCAGCAGCCCCACAGGGGACGCCGCGATTACTAACTATGGCTACACCTTC. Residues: CASSPTGDAAITNYGYTF.

The CDR3 loop reads CASSFLAESSYEQYF. Here the CDR3 DNA reads TGTGCCAGCAGCTTCCTAGCGGAGAGCTCCTACGAGCAGTACTTC. This rearrangement joins TRBV7-2 to TRBJ2-7, with 7 bases matching TRBD2. The CDR3 loop spans 15 amino acids. CDR1 and CDR2 from the germline V gene are SGHTA and FQGNSA. V shed 3 bases and J 0 bases; nucleotides not matched to a gene: 5.

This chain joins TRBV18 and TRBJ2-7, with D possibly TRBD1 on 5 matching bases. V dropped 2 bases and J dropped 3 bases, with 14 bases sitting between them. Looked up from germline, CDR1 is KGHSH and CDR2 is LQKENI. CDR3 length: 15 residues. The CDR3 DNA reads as TGTGCCAGCTCACCAGGGGCCAACCTCCTCTACGAGCAGTACTTC. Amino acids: CASSPGANLLYEQYF.

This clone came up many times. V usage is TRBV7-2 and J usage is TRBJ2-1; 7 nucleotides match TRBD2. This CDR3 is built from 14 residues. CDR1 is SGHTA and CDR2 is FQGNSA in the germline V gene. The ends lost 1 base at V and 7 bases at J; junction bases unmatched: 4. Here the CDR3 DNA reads TGTGCCAGCAGCTTAGGTGGGGACTATAATGAGCAGTTCTTC. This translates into CASSLGGDYNEQFF.

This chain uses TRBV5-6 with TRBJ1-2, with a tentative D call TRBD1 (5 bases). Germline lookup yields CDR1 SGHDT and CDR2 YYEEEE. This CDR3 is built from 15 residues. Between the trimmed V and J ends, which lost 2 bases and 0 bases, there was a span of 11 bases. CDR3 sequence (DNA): TGTGCCAGCAGCTTATCTGCAGGGACTAACTATGGCTACACCTTC. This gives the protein CASSLSAGTNYGYTF.

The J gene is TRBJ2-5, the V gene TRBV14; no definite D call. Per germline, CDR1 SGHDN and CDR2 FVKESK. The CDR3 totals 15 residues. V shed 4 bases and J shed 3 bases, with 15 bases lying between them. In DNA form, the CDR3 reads TGTGCCAGCAGCCCGGCCTGGAGAGTTAAAGAGACCCAGTACTTC. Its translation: CASSPAWRVKETQYF.

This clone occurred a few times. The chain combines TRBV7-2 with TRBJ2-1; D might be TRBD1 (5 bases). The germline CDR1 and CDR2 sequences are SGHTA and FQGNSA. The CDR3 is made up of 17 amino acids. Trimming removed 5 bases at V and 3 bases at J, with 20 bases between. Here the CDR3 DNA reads TGTGCCAGCAGCCGTCAGGGATCGGGCTCCTTCTACAATGAGCAGTTCTTC. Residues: CASSRQGSGSFYNEQFF.

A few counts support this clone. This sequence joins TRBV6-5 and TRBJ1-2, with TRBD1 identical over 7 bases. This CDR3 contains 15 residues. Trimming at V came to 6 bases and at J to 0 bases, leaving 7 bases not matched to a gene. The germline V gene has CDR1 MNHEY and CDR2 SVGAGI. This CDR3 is CASRSPGQTNYGYTF. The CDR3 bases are TGTGCCAGCAGATCTCCGGGACAGACTAACTATGGCTACACCTTC.

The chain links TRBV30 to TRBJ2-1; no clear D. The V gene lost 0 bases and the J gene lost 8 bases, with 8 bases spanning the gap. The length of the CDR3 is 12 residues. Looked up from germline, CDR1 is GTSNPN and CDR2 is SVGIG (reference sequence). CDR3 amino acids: CAWSVRSDEQFF. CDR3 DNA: TGTGCCTGGAGTGTACGGTCGGATGAGCAGTTCTTC.

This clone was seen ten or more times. The CDR3 sequence: CATGLAGDDIQYF. DNA of the CDR3: TGTGCCACCGGACTAGCGGGAGATGACATTCAGTACTTC. V gene TRBV10-3 combines with J gene TRBJ2-4; 13 nucleotides agree with TRBD2. The CDR3 contains 13 residues. V trimming: 10 bases; J trimming: 8 bases; junction bases outside the gene matches: 5. Germline V gene data show CDR1 as ENHRY and CDR2 as SYGVKD.

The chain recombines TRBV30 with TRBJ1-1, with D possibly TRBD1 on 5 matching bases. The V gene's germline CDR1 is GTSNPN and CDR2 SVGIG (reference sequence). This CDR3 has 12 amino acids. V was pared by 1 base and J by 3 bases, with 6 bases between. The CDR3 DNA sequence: TGTGCCTGGAGTGGACAGTACACTGAAGCTTTCTTT. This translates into CAWSGQYTEAFF.

CDR3 region: CASSQGYGADTQYF. The CDR3, as DNA: TGTGCCAGCAGCCAAGGTTACGGGGCAGATACGCAGTATTTT. The chain employs TRBV7-2 and TRBJ2-3, with a possible D match to TRBD2 (5 bases). Germline CDR1 is SGHTA and CDR2 is FQGNSA. The CDR3 loop spans 14 amino acids. V lost 5 bases to trimming and J lost 4 bases, with 13 bases between them.

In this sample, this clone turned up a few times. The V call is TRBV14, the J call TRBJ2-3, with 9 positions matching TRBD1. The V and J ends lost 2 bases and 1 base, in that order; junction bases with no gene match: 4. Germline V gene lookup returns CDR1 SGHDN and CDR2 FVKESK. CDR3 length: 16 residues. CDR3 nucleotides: TGTGCCAGCAGCCAACTGACAGGGGGTCGCACAGATACGCAGTATTTT. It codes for CASSQLTGGRTDTQYF. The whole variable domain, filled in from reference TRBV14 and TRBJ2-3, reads EAGVTQFPSHSVIEKGQTVTLRCDPISGHDNLYWYRRVMGKEIKFLLHFVKESKQDESGMPNNRFLAERTGGTYSTLKVQPAELEDSGVYFCASSQLTGGRTDTQYFGPGTRLTVL.

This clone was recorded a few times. This chain's CDR3 is CSVLWGGTGGLRGEGNTIYF. The CDR3, as DNA: TGCAGCGTTCTTTGGGGTGGTACAGGGGGCCTTCGGGGTGAAGGAAACACCATATATTTT. This chain connects TRBV29-1 to TRBJ1-3, with 9 bases identical to TRBD1. Germline CDR1 reads SQVTM; CDR2 reads ANQGSEA. The CDR3 covers 20 residues. The junction had 24 bases not matched to a gene; V was cut back by 5 bases and J by 4 bases.

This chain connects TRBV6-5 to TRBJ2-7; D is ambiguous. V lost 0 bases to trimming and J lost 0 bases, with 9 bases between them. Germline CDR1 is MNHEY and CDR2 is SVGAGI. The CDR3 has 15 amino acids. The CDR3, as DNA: TGTGCCAGCAGTTACTCGGCCCCCCACTCCTACGAGCAGTACTTC. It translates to CASSYSAPHSYEQYF.

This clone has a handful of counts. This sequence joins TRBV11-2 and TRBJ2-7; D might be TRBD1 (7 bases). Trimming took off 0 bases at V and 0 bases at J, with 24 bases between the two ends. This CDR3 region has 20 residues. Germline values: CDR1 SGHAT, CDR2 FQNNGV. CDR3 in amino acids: CASSLDSEGWGQGGSYEQYV. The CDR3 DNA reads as TGTGCCAGCAGCTTAGATAGTGAGGGGTGGGGCCAGGGGGGCTCCTACGAGCAGTACGTC.

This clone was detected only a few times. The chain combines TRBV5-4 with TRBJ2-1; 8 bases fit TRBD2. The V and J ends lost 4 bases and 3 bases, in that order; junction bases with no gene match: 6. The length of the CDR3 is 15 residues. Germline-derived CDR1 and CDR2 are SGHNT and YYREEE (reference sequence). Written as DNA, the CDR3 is TGTGCCAGCAGCCCGAGGACTAGCATCTACAATGAGCAGTTCTTC. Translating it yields CASSPRTSIYNEQFF.